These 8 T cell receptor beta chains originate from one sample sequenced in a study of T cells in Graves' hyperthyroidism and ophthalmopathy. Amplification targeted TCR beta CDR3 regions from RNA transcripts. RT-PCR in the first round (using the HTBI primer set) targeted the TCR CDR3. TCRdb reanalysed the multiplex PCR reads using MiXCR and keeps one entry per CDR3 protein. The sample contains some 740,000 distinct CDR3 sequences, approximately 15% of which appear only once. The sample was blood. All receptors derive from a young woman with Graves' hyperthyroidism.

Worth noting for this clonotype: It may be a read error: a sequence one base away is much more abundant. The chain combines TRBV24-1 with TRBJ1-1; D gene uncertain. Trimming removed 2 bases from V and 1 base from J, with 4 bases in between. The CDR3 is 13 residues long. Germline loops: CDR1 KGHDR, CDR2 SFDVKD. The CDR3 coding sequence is TGTGCCACCAGTGATTGGGGGAACACTGAAGCTTTCTTT. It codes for CATSDWGNTEAFF.

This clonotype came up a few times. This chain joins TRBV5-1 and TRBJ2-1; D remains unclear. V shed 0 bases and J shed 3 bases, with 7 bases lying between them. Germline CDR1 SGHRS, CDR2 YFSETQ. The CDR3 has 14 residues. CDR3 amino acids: CASSLVGFYNEQFF. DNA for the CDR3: TGCGCCAGCAGCTTGGTAGGCTTCTACAATGAGCAGTTCTTC.

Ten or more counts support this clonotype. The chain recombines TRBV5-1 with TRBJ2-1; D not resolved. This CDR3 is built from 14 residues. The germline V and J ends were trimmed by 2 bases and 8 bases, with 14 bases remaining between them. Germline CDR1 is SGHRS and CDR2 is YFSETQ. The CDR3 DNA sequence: TGCGCCAGCAGCTTCATTTATCGGCAAGATGAGCAGTTCTTC. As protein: CASSFIYRQDEQFF.

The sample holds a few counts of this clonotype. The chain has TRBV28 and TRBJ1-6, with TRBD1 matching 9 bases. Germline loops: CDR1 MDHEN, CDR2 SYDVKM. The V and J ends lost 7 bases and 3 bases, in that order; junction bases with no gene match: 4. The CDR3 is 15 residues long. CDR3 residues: CASKTGGFYNSPLHF. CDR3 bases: TGTGCCAGCAAAACAGGGGGCTTCTATAATTCACCCCTCCACTTT.

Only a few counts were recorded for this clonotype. The CDR3 nucleotides read TGTGCCAGCGGTCCAGGGGGCAATCAGCCCCAGCATTTT. It encodes CASGPGGNQPQHF. The V call is TRBV12-3 or TRBV12-4, the J call TRBJ1-5; TRBD1 might be the D (6 bases). The V gene lost 8 bases and the J gene lost 2 bases, with 10 bases spanning the gap. This CDR3 is 13 amino acids long.

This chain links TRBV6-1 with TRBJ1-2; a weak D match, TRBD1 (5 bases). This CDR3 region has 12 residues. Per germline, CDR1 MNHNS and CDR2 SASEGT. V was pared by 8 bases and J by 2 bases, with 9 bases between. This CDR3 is CASGDGNYGYTF. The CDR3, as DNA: TGTGCCAGCGGGGACGGGAACTATGGCTACACCTTC.

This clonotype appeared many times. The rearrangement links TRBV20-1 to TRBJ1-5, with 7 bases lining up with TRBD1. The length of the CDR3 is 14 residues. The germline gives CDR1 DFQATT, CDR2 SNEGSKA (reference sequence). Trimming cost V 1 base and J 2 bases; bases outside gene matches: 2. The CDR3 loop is CSARVGGRNQPQHF. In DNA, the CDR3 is TGCAGTGCTAGAGTAGGGGGCCGCAATCAGCCCCAGCATTTT.

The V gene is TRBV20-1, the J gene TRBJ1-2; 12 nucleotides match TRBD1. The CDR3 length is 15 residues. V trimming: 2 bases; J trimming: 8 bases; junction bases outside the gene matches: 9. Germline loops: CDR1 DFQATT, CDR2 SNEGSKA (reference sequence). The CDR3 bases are TGCAGTGCTAGAACCGGGACAGGGGGCGCAGACGGCTACACCTTC. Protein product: CSARTGTGGADGYTF.